Shown below are 7 T cell receptor beta chains from a single sample sequenced in a study of control samples from healthy donors and cancer patients. This table comes from immunoSEQ multiplex PCR, and its TCRdb copy is limited to in-frame clones, with some not included. This table has about 160,000 clones, less than 95% appearing once. The sequenced sample consisted of PBMCs. All receptors derive from a man aged 60 to 69 with colorectal cancer.

V and J are TRBV30 and TRBJ1-6, with 8 bases aligning to TRBD1. The germline CDR1 and CDR2 sequences are GTSNPN and SVGIG (reference sequence). This CDR3 comprises 16 residues. J was trimmed by 9 bases and V by 0 bases; bases with no gene match: 10. CDR3 amino acids: CAWSVPGQGRGSPLHF. The CDR3 DNA follows: TGTGCCTGGAGTGTTCCTGGACAGGGCCGGGGTTCACCCCTCCACTTT.

The chain combines TRBV4-1 with TRBJ2-7, with 10 bases aligning to TRBD2. The CDR3 has 15 amino acids. The ends lost 3 bases at V and 4 bases at J; junction bases unmatched: 6. Looked up from germline, CDR1 is MGHRA and CDR2 is YSYEKL. In nucleotides, the CDR3 is TGCGCCAGCAGCCATAGCGGGGGGCCTGGTTACGAGCAGTACTTC. This gives the protein CASSHSGGPGYEQYF.

The sample holds one count of this clone. The gene calls are TRBV11-2 and TRBJ2-1, with D possibly matching TRBD1 (6 bases). CDR3 length equals 15 residues. Germline V gene lookup returns CDR1 SGHAT and CDR2 FQNNGV. V was shortened by 1 base and J by 2 bases, with 9 bases between the two germline ends. CDR3 sequence reads: CASSLGRGAYNEQFF. The CDR3 DNA sequence: TGTGCCAGCAGCTTAGGCAGGGGTGCCTACAATGAGCAGTTCTTC.

The chain is built from TRBV21-1 and TRBJ1-2; TRBD1 reflects the table's D call only, with no check against the DNA. TRBV21-1 is a known pseudogene. The CDR3 loop spans 16 amino acids. This CDR3 is CASSKGKPGGSYGYTF. CDR3 bases: TGTGCCAGCAGCAAAGGCAAACCAGGGGGATCCTATGGCTACACCTTC.

J is TRBJ2-1 and V is TRBV7-2; D possibly corresponds to TRBD1 (5 bases). V was shortened by 6 bases and J by 5 bases, with 11 bases between the two germline ends. Germline V gene data show CDR1 as SGHTA and CDR2 as FQGNSA. The CDR3 spans 13 residues. The CDR3 sequence is CASRGPAHNEQFF. CDR3 in DNA: TGTGCCAGCAGGGGGCCCGCTCACAATGAGCAGTTCTTC.

The chain has TRBV7-2 and TRBJ2-5; TRBD1 matches 10 bases. Trimming at V came to 0 bases and at J to 5 bases, leaving 6 bases not matched to a gene. The CDR3 is made up of 16 amino acids. The germline V gene encodes CDR1 SGHTA and CDR2 FQGNSA. CDR3 in amino acids: CASSLAGQGSRETQYF. CDR3 bases: TGTGCCAGCAGCTTAGCGGGACAGGGGAGTCGGGAGACCCAGTACTTC.

The sample holds a few counts of this clone. CDR3 sequence (DNA): TGTGCCAGCAGCCCCATAATACAGGGGGCGACAGATACGCAGTATTTT. Amino acids: CASSPIIQGATDTQYF. The V call is TRBV13, the J call TRBJ2-3, with TRBD1 matching over 9 bases. The CDR3 is 16 residues long. V dropped 5 bases and J dropped 3; count of bases not matched to a gene: 9. The germline gives CDR1 PRHDT, CDR2 FYEKMQ (reference sequence).